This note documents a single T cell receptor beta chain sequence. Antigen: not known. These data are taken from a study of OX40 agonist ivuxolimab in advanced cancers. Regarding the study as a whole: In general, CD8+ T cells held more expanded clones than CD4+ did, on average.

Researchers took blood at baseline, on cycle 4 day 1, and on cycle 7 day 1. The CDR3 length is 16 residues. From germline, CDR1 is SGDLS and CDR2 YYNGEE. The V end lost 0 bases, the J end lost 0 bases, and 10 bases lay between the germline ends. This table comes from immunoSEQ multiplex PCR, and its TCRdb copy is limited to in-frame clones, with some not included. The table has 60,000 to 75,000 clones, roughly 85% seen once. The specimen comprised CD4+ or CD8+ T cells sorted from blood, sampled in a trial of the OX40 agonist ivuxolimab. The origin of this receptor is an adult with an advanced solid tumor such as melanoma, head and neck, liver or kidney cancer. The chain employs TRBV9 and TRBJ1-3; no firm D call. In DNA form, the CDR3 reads TGTGCCAGCAGCGTAGGGGTCCCCTCCTCTGGAAACACCATATATTTT. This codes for CASSVGVPSSGNTIYF.